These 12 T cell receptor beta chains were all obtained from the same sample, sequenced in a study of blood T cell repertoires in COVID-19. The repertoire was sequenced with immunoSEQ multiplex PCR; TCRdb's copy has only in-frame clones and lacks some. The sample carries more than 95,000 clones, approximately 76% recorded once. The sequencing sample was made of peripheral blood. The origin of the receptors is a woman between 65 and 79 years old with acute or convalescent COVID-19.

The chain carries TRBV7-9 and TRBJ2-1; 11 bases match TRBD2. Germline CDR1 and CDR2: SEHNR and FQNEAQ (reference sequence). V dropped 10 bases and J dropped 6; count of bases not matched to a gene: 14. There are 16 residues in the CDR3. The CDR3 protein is CAIPNPLAGGLNEQFF. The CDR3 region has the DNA TGTGCCATCCCGAACCCTCTAGCGGGGGGCCTCAATGAGCAGTTCTTC.

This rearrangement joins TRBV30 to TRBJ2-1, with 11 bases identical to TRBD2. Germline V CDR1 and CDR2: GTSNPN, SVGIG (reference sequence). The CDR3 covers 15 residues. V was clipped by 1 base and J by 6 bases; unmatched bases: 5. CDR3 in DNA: TGTGCCTGGAGTGCTATAGCGGGGGGGCCCAATGAGCAGTTCTTC. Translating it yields CAWSAIAGGPNEQFF.

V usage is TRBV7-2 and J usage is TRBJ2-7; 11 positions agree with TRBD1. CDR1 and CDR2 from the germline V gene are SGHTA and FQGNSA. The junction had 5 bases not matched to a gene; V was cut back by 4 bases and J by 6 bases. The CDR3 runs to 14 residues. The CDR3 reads CASSSRTGGFEQYF. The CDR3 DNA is TGTGCCAGCAGCTCTAGGACAGGGGGCTTCGAGCAGTACTTC.

The CDR3 DNA sequence: TGTGCCAGCAGCAACGACAGGGTAGATGGCTACACCTTC. This translates into CASSNDRVDGYTF. The V and J genes are TRBV6-5 and TRBJ1-2, with 7 bases identical to TRBD1. This CDR3 comprises 13 residues. Germline lookup yields CDR1 MNHEY and CDR2 SVGAGI. V lost 6 bases, J lost 6 bases, and 7 bases stayed unmatched.

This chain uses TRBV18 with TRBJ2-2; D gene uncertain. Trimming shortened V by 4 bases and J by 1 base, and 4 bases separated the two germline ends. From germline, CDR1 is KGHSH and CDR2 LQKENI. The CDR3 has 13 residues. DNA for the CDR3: TGTGCCAGCTCACTACTGAACACCGGGGAGCTGTTTTTT. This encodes CASSLLNTGELFF.

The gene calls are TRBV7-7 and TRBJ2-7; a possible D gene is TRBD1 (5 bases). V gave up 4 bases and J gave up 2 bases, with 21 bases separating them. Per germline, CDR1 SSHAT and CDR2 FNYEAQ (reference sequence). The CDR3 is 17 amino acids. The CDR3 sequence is CASSSHPYTGAAYEQYF. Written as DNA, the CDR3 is TGTGCCAGCAGCTCGCACCCTTACACAGGCGCAGCCTACGAGCAGTACTTC.

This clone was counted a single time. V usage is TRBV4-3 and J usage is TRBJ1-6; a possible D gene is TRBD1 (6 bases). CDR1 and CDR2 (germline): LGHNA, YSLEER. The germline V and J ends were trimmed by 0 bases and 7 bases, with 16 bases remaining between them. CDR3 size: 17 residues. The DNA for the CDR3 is TGCGCCAGCAGCCAAGAGCAGTCAGGGGCTTCGAATTCACCCCTCCACTTT. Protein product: CASSQEQSGASNSPLHF.

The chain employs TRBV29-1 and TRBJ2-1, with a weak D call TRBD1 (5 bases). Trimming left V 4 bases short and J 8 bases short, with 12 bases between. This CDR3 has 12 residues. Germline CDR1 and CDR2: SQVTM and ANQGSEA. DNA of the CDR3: TGCAGCGTTGGTGTCAGGGCCTATGAGCAGTTCTTC. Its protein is CSVGVRAYEQFF.

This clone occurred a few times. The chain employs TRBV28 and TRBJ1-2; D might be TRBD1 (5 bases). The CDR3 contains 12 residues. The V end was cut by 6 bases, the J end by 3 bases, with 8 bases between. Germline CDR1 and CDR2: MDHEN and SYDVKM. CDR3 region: CASRSTDYGYTF. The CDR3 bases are TGTGCCAGCAGATCGACAGACTATGGCTACACCTTC.

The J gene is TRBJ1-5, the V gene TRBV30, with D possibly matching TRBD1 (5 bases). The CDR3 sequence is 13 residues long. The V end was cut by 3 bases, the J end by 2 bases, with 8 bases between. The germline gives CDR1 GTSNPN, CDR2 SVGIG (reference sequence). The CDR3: CAWSDSGNQPQHF. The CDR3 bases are TGTGCCTGGAGCGACAGTGGCAATCAGCCCCAGCATTTT. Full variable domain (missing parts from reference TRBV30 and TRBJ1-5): SQTIHQWPATLVQPVGSPLSLECTVEGTSNPNLYWYRQAAGRGLQLLFYSVGIGQISSEVPQNLSASRPQDRQFILSSKKLLLSDSGFYLCAWSDSGNQPQHFGDGTRLSIL.

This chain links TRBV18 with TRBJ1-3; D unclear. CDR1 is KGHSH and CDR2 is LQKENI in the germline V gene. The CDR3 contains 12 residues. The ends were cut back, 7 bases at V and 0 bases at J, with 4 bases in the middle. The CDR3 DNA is TGTGCCAGCTTAAACTCTGGAAACACCATATATTTT. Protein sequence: CASLNSGNTIYF.

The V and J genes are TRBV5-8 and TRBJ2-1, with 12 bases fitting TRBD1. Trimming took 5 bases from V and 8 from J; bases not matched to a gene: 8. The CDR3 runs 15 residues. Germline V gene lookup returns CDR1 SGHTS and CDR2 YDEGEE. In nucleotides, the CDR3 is TGTGCCAGCAGGACCGGGACAGGGGGCAGGTATGAGCAGTTCTTC. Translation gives CASRTGTGGRYEQFF.